This entry describes one T cell receptor (beta chain). Its specificity is not known. This entry is derived from a study of OX40 agonist ivuxolimab in advanced cancers. Study details: The group had a mean age of about 64 years, ranged from 23 to 79, and was 82.7% male.

The table came from immunoSEQ multiplex PCR; TCRdb's copy has only in-frame clones and leaves some out. The data show some 19,000 clones, around 90% seen once. Points from the study as a whole: At doses 0.1 to 3.0 mg/kg, CD4+ and CD8+ clones expanded.

The CDR3 is 15 residues long. Germline V gives CDR1 MDHEN, CDR2 SYDVKM. Trimming removed 3 bases from V and 0 bases from J, with 11 bases in between. This TCR was sampled from an adult with an advanced solid tumor such as melanoma, head and neck, liver or kidney cancer. The sequenced sample was CD4+ or CD8+ T cells sorted from blood, obtained in a trial of the OX40 agonist ivuxolimab. V usage is TRBV28 and J usage is TRBJ1-1; D may be TRBD1 (5 bases). The CDR3 DNA reads TGTGCCAGCAGTTTCCGGTCAGGGCTGAACACTGAAGCTTTCTTT. This encodes CASSFRSGLNTEAFF.